The present TCR beta chain was sequenced within a study of T cells in women clearing cervical HPV infection. As to this clone: The read comes to an end 3 residues before the CDR3 does, leaving the germline J gene to fill in the end.

Germline V gene data show CDR1 as MDHEN and CDR2 as SYDVKM. The V and J ends lost 6 bases and 2 bases respectively, with 4 bases between them. The CDR3 is made up of 11 amino acids. Sequencing was performed with immunoSEQ multiplex PCR; in TCRdb, only in-frame clones are kept and a portion is missing. Its table lists about 30,000 clones. Sequencing was done on a sample of blood buffy coat. The sequence came from a woman between 18 and 70 years old with a cervical HPV16 infection that either progressed to CIN3+ or cleared (not recorded which). This rearrangement joins TRBV28 to TRBJ2-5, with D unresolved. The CDR3 here is CASRGQETQYF. CDR3 DNA, as far as it was read: TGTGCCAGCAGAGGGCAAGAGACC.